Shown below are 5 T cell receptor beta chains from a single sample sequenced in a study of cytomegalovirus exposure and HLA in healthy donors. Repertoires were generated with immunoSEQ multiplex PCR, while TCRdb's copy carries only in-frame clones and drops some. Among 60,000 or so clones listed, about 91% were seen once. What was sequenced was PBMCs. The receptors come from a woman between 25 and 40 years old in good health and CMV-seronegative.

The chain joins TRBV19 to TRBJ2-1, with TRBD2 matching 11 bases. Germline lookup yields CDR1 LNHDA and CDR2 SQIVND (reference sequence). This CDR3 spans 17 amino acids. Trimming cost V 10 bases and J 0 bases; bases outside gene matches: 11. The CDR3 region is CATAGTSGPPSYNEQFF. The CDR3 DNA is TGTGCCACTGCCGGGACTAGCGGACCCCCCTCCTACAATGAGCAGTTCTTC.

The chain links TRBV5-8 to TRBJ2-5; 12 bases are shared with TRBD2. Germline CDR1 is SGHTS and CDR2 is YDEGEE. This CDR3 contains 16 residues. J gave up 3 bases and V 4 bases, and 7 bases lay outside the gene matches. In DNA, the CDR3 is TGTGCCAGCAGCACGGGACTAGCGGGCATTGAAGAGACCCAGTACTTC. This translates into CASSTGLAGIEETQYF.

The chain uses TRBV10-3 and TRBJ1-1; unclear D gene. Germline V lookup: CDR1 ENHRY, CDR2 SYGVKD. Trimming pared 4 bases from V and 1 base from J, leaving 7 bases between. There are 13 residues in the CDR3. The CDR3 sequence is CAISVRANTEAFF. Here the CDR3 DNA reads TGTGCCATCAGTGTGAGGGCGAACACTGAAGCTTTCTTT.

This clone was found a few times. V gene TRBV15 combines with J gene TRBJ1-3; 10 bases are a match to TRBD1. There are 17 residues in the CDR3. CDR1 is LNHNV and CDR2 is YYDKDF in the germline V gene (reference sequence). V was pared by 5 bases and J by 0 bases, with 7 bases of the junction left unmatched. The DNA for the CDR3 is TGTGCCACCAGCGGAGGACAGGGGGAAAGCTCTGGAAACACCATATATTTT. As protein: CATSGGQGESSGNTIYF.

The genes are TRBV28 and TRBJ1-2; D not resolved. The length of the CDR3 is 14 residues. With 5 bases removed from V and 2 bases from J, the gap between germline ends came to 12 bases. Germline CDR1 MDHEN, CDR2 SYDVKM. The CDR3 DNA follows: TGTGCCAGCAGTCTACCCGGACTGAACTATGGCTACACCTTC. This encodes CASSLPGLNYGYTF.